This T cell receptor (beta chain) was profiled in a study of lymphopenia after photon versus proton radiotherapy. Profiled with immunoSEQ multiplex PCR; TCRdb holds only in-frame clones, not every one. Among tens of thousands of clones, approximately 91% were seen once, and the ten largest hold less than 3.5%. In its sample, this clone was seen once. The source was peripheral blood, collected from a patient treated with photon-based radiotherapy. This TCR was recovered from an older woman with pancreatic cancer.

CDR3 sequence: CASSLVGGGSGANVLTF. The CDR3 nucleotides are TGCGCCAGCAGCTTGGTTGGCGGGGGCTCTGGGGCCAACGTCCTGACTTTC. The chain employs TRBV5-1 and TRBJ2-6; 7 nucleotides align to TRBD2. The germline V gene encodes CDR1 SGHRS and CDR2 YFSETQ. Trimming at V came to 0 bases and at J to 0 bases, leaving 3 bases not matched to a gene. The CDR3 contains 17 residues.